These 28 T cell receptor beta chains came from one sample sequenced in a study of response to subunit inactivated influenza vaccine. TCRdb re-derived calls from the RT-PCR reads in MiXCR, one entry per CDR3 protein. The repertoire holds around 190,000 distinct CDR3 sequences, with approximately 8.7% as singletons. The sample here was non-naive T cells sorted from PBMCs, taken on the day of vaccination. The receptors shown here come from a man in his fifties who received an inactivated influenza vaccine.

The chain links TRBV5-1 to TRBJ1-1, with D perhaps TRBD1 (5 bases). V lost 0 bases, J lost 1 base, and 19 bases lay in between. This CDR3 contains 18 residues. Germline V gives CDR1 SGHRS, CDR2 YFSETQ. CDR3 bases: TGCGCCAGCAGCTTGGGCCGGGGCCCGGGATCAGGGAACACTGAAGCTTTCTTT. This sequence encodes CASSLGRGPGSGNTEAFF.

This clonotype was counted once. The chain employs TRBV27 and TRBJ2-1, with 14 bases identical to TRBD2. The CDR3 is 18 residues long. V gave up 8 bases and J gave up 6 bases; unmatched junction bases: 15. The germline CDR1 and CDR2 sequences are MNHEY and SMNVEV (reference sequence). CDR3: CASGNRTSGRRSPNEQFF. As DNA, the CDR3 is TGTGCCAGCGGAAATCGGACTAGCGGGAGGAGGTCCCCCAATGAGCAGTTCTTC.

The chain carries TRBV11-1 and TRBJ2-7, with TRBD2 matching over 8 bases. The germline CDR1 and CDR2 sequences are SGHAT and FQDESV (reference sequence). Losses at the gene ends were 5 bases for V and 4 bases for J; bases not matched to a gene: 7. The CDR3 totals 14 residues. The CDR3 sequence: CASSPPGGPYEQYF. In DNA form, the CDR3 reads TGTGCCAGCAGCCCTCCGGGAGGGCCATACGAGCAGTACTTC. Variable domain in full (rest from reference TRBV11-1 and TRBJ2-7): EAEVAQSPRYKITEKSQAVAFWCDPISGHATLYWYRQILGQGPELLVQFQDESVVDDSQLPKDRFSAERLKGVDSTLKIQPAELGDSAMYLCASSPPGGPYEQYFGPGTRLTVT.

This clonotype occurred many times. V and J are TRBV7-2 and TRBJ2-2, with D unresolved. There are 14 residues in the CDR3. Trimming took off 3 bases at V and 2 bases at J, with 7 bases between the two ends. In germline, CDR1 is SGHTA, CDR2 FQGNSA. The CDR3 protein is CASSFGFNTGELFF. The CDR3 region has the DNA TGTGCCAGCAGCTTCGGCTTCAACACCGGGGAGCTGTTTTTT.

This chain joins TRBV7-2 and TRBJ1-5; maybe TRBD1 (6 bases). The CDR3 has 14 amino acids. The V gene's germline CDR1 is SGHTA and CDR2 FQGNSA. With 3 bases removed from V and 3 bases from J, the gap between germline ends came to 9 bases. CDR3 amino acids: CASSLDSANQPQHF. The DNA for the CDR3 is TGTGCCAGCAGCTTGGACAGTGCCAATCAGCCCCAGCATTTT.

This clonotype was detected only a few times. The chain is built from TRBV2 and TRBJ1-6; no firm D call. Germline V CDR1 and CDR2: SNHLY, FYNNEI. The CDR3 covers 11 residues. Deletions cut 3 bases from V and 18 bases from J, with 12 bases between. The CDR3 sequence: CASSDEENNHF. CDR3 DNA: TGTGCCAGCAGTGATGAGGAGAACAACCACTTT.

This clonotype was found many times. This rearrangement joins TRBV19 to TRBJ2-1, with D unclear. The CDR3 sequence is 15 residues long. From germline, CDR1 is LNHDA and CDR2 SQIVND (reference sequence). Trimming cost V 3 bases and J 0 bases, with 9 bases left between them. The CDR3 protein is CASSILQNSYNEQFF. CDR3 DNA: TGTGCCAGTAGTATTCTTCAAAACTCCTACAATGAGCAGTTCTTC.

This clonotype has more than one count but fewer than ten. The gene calls are TRBV6-5 and TRBJ1-1; D unclear. Trimming stripped 8 bases from V and 10 bases from J, with 20 bases between. The CDR3 is 13 amino acids. Germline loops: CDR1 MNHEY, CDR2 SVGAGI. For the CDR3, the DNA is TGTGCCAGCGGTTCCGGGCCCGGAGGAGGAGCTTTCTTT. It is translated as CASGSGPGGGAFF.

This clonotype was counted at least ten times. The chain uses TRBV3-1 and TRBJ2-1, with D possibly called TRBD1 or TRBD2 (5 bases each). V was cut by 2 bases and J by 7 bases, with 9 bases left in between. The germline V gene has CDR1 LGHDT and CDR2 YNNKEL (reference sequence). This CDR3 region has 13 residues. This CDR3 reads CASSQRGGNEQFF. The CDR3 DNA sequence: TGTGCCAGCAGCCAACGGGGCGGGAATGAGCAGTTCTTC.

This clonotype was counted many times. The rearrangement joins TRBV3-1 to TRBJ1-1; D remains unclear. Germline V gene sequence: CDR1 LGHDT, CDR2 YNNKEL (reference sequence). V lost 6 bases and J 0 bases, leaving 11 bases between the germline ends. This CDR3 has 14 residues. The CDR3 loop is CASSPGNMNTEAFF. CDR3 coding DNA: TGTGCCAGCAGTCCCGGGAATATGAACACTGAAGCTTTCTTT.

This clonotype was found a few times. This rearrangement joins TRBV6-2 or TRBV6-3 to TRBJ1-5; no firm D call. CDR1 MNHEY and CDR2 SVGEGT come from the germline V gene. The CDR3 totals 14 residues. V lost 6 bases, J lost 2 bases, and 11 bases lay in between. Written as DNA, the CDR3 is TGTGCCAGCAGCCCCAGGAATCGCAATCAGCCCCAGCATTTT. Amino acid sequence: CASSPRNRNQPQHF.

In its sample, this clonotype was seen many times. The chain links TRBV29-1 to TRBJ2-1, with TRBD2 matching over 14 bases. The CDR3 consists of 18 residues. Losses at the gene ends were 4 bases for V and 0 bases for J; bases not matched to a gene: 8. The germline gives CDR1 SQVTM, CDR2 ANQGSEA. The CDR3 here is CSVGGLAGAQSSYNEQFF. CDR3 sequence (DNA): TGCAGCGTTGGGGGACTAGCGGGAGCCCAAAGCTCCTACAATGAGCAGTTCTTC.

In this sample, this clonotype turned up a few times. The chain combines TRBV5-6 with TRBJ1-2, with 8 bases identical to TRBD1. The CDR3 totals 14 residues. From germline, CDR1 is SGHDT and CDR2 YYEEEE. The J segment lost 5 bases and the V segment lost 0 bases, leaving 3 bases of the junction unmatched. CDR3 amino acids: CASSLADRAYGYTF. CDR3 nucleotide sequence: TGTGCCAGCAGCTTGGCGGACAGGGCGTATGGCTACACCTTC. Combining the CDR3 with reference TRBV5-6 and TRBJ1-2 gives the whole variable domain DAGVTQSPTHLIKTRGQQVTLRCSPKSGHDTVSWYQQALGQGPQFIFQYYEEEERQRGNFPDRFSGHQFPNYSSELNVNALLLGDSALYLCASSLADRAYGYTFGSGTRLTVV.

V is TRBV20-1 and J is TRBJ2-2, with 11 bases fitting TRBD1. Germline-derived CDR1 and CDR2 are DFQATT and SNEGSKA (reference sequence). CDR3 length equals 16 residues. Losses at the gene ends were 1 base for V and 6 bases for J; bases not matched to a gene: 7. The CDR3 spells CSARAGDRGRSGELFF. The CDR3 DNA reads as TGCAGTGCTAGAGCCGGGGACAGGGGGAGGTCCGGGGAGCTGTTTTTT.

This chain's CDR3 is CASSIGTGESYEQYF. CDR3 in DNA: TGCGCCAGCAGCATAGGGACAGGGGAATCCTACGAGCAGTACTTC. The chain is built from TRBV5-1 and TRBJ2-7, with 10 bases matching TRBD1. This CDR3 has 15 residues. V was clipped by 4 bases and J by 1 base; unmatched bases: 5. The germline V gene encodes CDR1 SGHRS and CDR2 YFSETQ.

The rearrangement uses TRBV3-1 and TRBJ1-1; 8 nucleotides match TRBD1. V was clipped by 4 bases and J by 5 bases; unmatched bases: 3. The germline V gene has CDR1 LGHDT and CDR2 YNNKEL (reference sequence). The CDR3 has 13 amino acids. CDR3 sequence reads: CASSPRGRTEAFF. DNA of the CDR3: TGTGCCAGCAGCCCCAGGGGGCGTACTGAAGCTTTCTTT.

This clonotype showed up many times. The CDR3 spells CASSFRSGTGYYEQYF. As DNA, the CDR3 is TGTGCCAGCAGCTTCCGATCCGGGACAGGGTACTACGAGCAGTACTTC. The genes are TRBV9 and TRBJ2-7, with 9 bases fitting TRBD1. CDR3 size: 16 residues. V shed 4 bases and J 3 bases; nucleotides not matched to a gene: 11. The germline V gene has CDR1 SGDLS and CDR2 YYNGEE.

This clonotype has at least ten counts. The chain employs TRBV7-2 and TRBJ2-7; D is unresolved. V lost 5 bases, J lost 5 bases, and 10 bases lay in between. Germline CDR1 is SGHTA and CDR2 is FQGNSA. CDR3 length equals 12 residues. The DNA of the CDR3 is TGTGCCAGCAGCCTCTTCTTTCACGAGCAGTACTTC. Translation gives CASSLFFHEQYF.

This clonotype has a handful of counts. This sequence joins TRBV28 and TRBJ2-7; TRBD1 matches 8 bases. Trimming removed 7 bases from V and 2 bases from J; junction bases left unmatched: 7. This CDR3 comprises 14 residues. From germline, CDR1 is MDHEN and CDR2 SYDVKM. The DNA for the CDR3 is TGTGCCAGCAATGGACAGGGCCTGCCCTACGAGCAGTACTTC. Amino acid sequence: CASNGQGLPYEQYF.

The chain joins TRBV18 to TRBJ1-2, with D hard to call. The germline CDR1 and CDR2 sequences are KGHSH and LQKENI. The CDR3 covers 14 residues. V shed 4 bases and J shed 2 bases, with 11 bases lying between them. CDR3: CASSLEGQNYGYTF. The CDR3, as DNA: TGTGCCAGCTCACTGGAAGGGCAAAACTATGGCTACACCTTC.

Ten or more counts support this clonotype. This CDR3 reads CASSPGLAGNTGELFF. In DNA, the CDR3 is TGTGCCAGCAGCCCCGGACTAGCGGGGAACACCGGGGAGCTGTTTTTT. The genes are TRBV7-3 and TRBJ2-2, with 11 bases aligning to TRBD2. The CDR3 loop spans 16 amino acids. Germline V gene lookup returns CDR1 SGHTA and CDR2 FQGTGA. The V and J ends lost 5 bases and 1 base, in that order; junction bases with no gene match: 3.

This chain connects TRBV6-2 or TRBV6-3 to TRBJ1-1; 8 bases line up with TRBD1. V lost 3 bases, J lost 0 bases, and 3 bases stayed unmatched. The germline V gene has CDR1 MNHEY and CDR2 SVGEGT. This CDR3 is built from 15 residues. The CDR3 loop is CASSYTDRVNTEAFF. Written as DNA, the CDR3 is TGTGCCAGCAGTTATACGGACAGGGTGAACACTGAAGCTTTCTTT.

This clonotype was observed a few times. This chain joins TRBV7-2 and TRBJ2-3; possible D gene TRBD1, 6 bases. This CDR3 is built from 14 residues. V was trimmed by 5 bases and J by 1 base, leaving 10 bases between them. Per germline, CDR1 SGHTA and CDR2 FQGNSA. CDR3 amino acids: CASSDNRGTDTQYF. The DNA for the CDR3 is TGTGCCAGCAGCGACAACAGGGGCACAGATACGCAGTATTTT.

V and J are TRBV15 and TRBJ2-3; 13 bases line up with TRBD2. The CDR3 is 17 residues long. Per the germline V gene, CDR1 is LNHNV and CDR2 is YYDKDF (reference sequence). V was clipped by 3 bases and J by 4 bases; unmatched bases: 7. CDR3: CATSSGTSGMGPDTQYF. The CDR3 DNA sequence: TGTGCCACCAGCAGCGGGACTAGCGGGATGGGGCCAGATACGCAGTATTTT.

This clonotype was counted a few times. The V call is TRBV9, the J call TRBJ2-1; D gene uncertain. The CDR3 sequence is 15 residues long. The germline V and J ends were trimmed by 0 bases and 0 bases, with 7 bases remaining between them. The germline V gene has CDR1 SGDLS and CDR2 YYNGEE. CDR3 nucleotide sequence: TGTGCCAGCAGCGTAGAGGCGGACTCCTACAATGAGCAGTTCTTC. Protein product: CASSVEADSYNEQFF.

This clonotype was counted only a few times. This CDR3 reads CASSPRGPGEKLFF. The DNA for the CDR3 is TGTGCCAGCAGCCCCCGGGGTCCTGGGGAAAAACTGTTTTTT. The chain has TRBV4-2 and TRBJ1-4; unclear D gene. The V and J ends lost 4 bases and 8 bases respectively, with 14 bases between them. The CDR3 sequence is 14 residues long. Germline lookup yields CDR1 LGHNA and CDR2 YNFKEQ.

In its sample, this clonotype was seen many times. The chain has TRBV10-3 and TRBJ1-6; D not certain. V lost 4 bases and J lost 10, with 11 bases in between. CDR1 is ENHRY, CDR2 SYGVKD, per germline. The CDR3 extends over 13 amino acids. The CDR3 sequence is CAISGSSGSPLHF. CDR3 DNA: TGTGCCATCAGTGGCAGTTCTGGCTCACCCCTCCACTTT.

This clonotype was recorded many times. The chain couples TRBV20-1 to TRBJ1-1; D perhaps matches TRBD1 (6 bases). Trimming shortened V by 2 bases and J by 0 bases, and 10 bases separated the two germline ends. This CDR3 has 14 residues. The germline V gene encodes CDR1 DFQATT and CDR2 SNEGSKA (reference sequence). CDR3 bases: TGCAGTGCTAGAAAAGACAGGTTGAACACTGAAGCTTTCTTT. Translation gives CSARKDRLNTEAFF.